Listed below are T cell receptor beta chains from one sample, sequenced in a study of cytomegalovirus exposure and HLA in healthy donors. Assay used: immunoSEQ multiplex PCR; TCRdb lists only in-frame clones, some missing. The data hold roughly 170,000 clones, with under 85% observed a single time. Input material: PBMCs. The receptors shown here come from a woman between 25 and 40 years old in good health and CMV-seronegative. Each CDR3 is given with its conserved first and last residue. D genes are given only for firm matches. Size values are once, few and many counts, or a class for expanded clones, and some rows have none.

>TRBJ2-6|TRBD1|-|TRBV11-2
CASSLAGQTNVLTF
TGTGCCAGCAGCTTAGCGGGACAGACCAACGTCCTGACTTTC
>TRBJ2-5|TRBD2|-|TRBV6-1
CASSKLAGTRETQYF
TGTGCCAGCAGCAAATTAGCGGGCACTCGAGAGACCCAGTACTTC
>TRBJ2-5|-|once|TRBV12-5
CASGLWASETQYF
TGTGCTAGTGGTTTATGGGCCTCAGAGACCCAGTACTTC
>TRBJ2-6|-|-|TRBV4-3
CASSQLTGGRPGANVLTF
TGCGCCAGCAGCCAACTGACAGGTGGACGTCCCGGGGCCAACGTCCTGACTTTC
>TRBJ2-2|TRBD1|once|TRBV2
CASSEYVVTGRFTAGELFF
TGTGCCAGCAGTGAATACGTGGTGACAGGGCGTTTTACTGCCGGGGAGCTGTTTTTT
>TRBJ1-3|-|once|TRBV2
CASSALSGNTIYF
TGTGCCAGCAGTGCCCTTTCTGGAAACACCATATATTTT
>TRBJ2-7|TRBD1|-|TRBV6-5
CASSYFTGVDEQYF
TGTGCCAGCAGTTACTTCACAGGGGTGGACGAGCAGTACTTC
>TRBJ2-3|-|-|TRBV15
CATSNRDTQYF
TGTGCCACCAGCAATAGAGATACGCAGTATTTT
>TRBJ2-3|TRBD2|once|TRBV27
CASSSPLAGRIPDTQYF
TGTGCCAGCAGTAGTCCCCTAGCGGGGAGGATCCCAGATACGCAGTATTTT
>TRBJ1-5|TRBD1|once|TRBV29-1
CSVARTGYTRDQPQHF
TGCAGCGTCGCACGGACAGGGTACACGAGGGATCAGCCCCAGCATTTT
>TRBJ2-7|TRBD1|once|TRBV28
CASRKPGQGAYEQYF
TGTGCCAGCAGGAAACCGGGACAGGGGGCATACGAGCAGTACTTC
>TRBJ1-2|-|-|TRBV4-1
CASSPSGGGITNYGYTF
TGCGCCAGCAGCCCGAGTGGGGGAGGCATCACGAACTATGGCTACACCTTC
>TRBJ1-6|-|-|TRBV23-1
CASSHSGGEPYPSYNSPLHF
TGCGCCAGCAGTCACTCTGGGGGGGAACCCTACCCCTCCTATAATTCACCCCTCCACTTT
>TRBJ2-7|-|-|TRBV18
CASSPPTQATYEQYF
TGTGCCAGCTCACCACCAACACAGGCTACCTACGAGCAGTACTTC
>TRBJ1-6|-|-|TRBV18
CASSATASSYNSPLHF
TGTGCCAGCTCAGCGACAGCGAGCTCCTATAATTCACCCCTCCACTTT
>TRBJ1-2|TRBD1|-|TRBV2
CAVFWQGDRGYTF
TGTGCCGTCTTTTGGCAGGGGGATCGAGGCTACACCTTC
>TRBJ2-1|-|-|TRBV7-9
CASSSVGQSLYNEQFF
TGTGCCAGCAGCTCCGTCGGACAGAGCCTCTACAATGAGCAGTTCTTC
>TRBJ2-7|TRBD1|-|TRBV6-5
CASRGQGATYEQYF
TGTGCCAGCAGAGGACAGGGGGCAACCTACGAGCAGTACTTC
>TRBJ2-7|TRBD1|-|TRBV5-1
CASSLGQGAYEQYF
TGCGCCAGCAGCTTGGGACAGGGGGCCTACGAGCAGTACTTC
>TRBJ2-1|TRBD2|-|TRBV30
CAWSSGGATFF
TGTGCCTGGAGTAGCGGGGGGGCCACTTTCTTC
>TRBJ1-1|-|-|TRBV6-5
CASTPRVNTEAFF
TGTGCCAGCACCCCCCGGGTTAACACTGAAGCTTTCTTT
>TRBJ1-2|TRBD1|once|TRBV5-4
CASSPGQDNYGYTF
TGTGCCAGCAGCCCCGGACAGGATAACTATGGCTACACCTTC